The clone carrying this T cell receptor (beta chain) has ten or more counts. Its antigen is unknown. Time point indicated: newly diagnosed GD, antithyroid drugs for less than 3 months. TCR sequences were obtained from RNA taken from PBMCs. Arm-PCR of CDR3 regions and iRepertoire HTBI primers were the basis on which TCR beta libraries were built. One entry per CDR3 protein, called by TCRdb with MiXCR from the multiplex PCR reads. The table has 350,000 to 550,000 distinct CDR3 sequences, just under 15% seen once. Germline V gene sequence: CDR1 SGHNT, CDR2 YENEEA. Trimming took off 4 bases at V and 2 bases at J, with 13 bases between the two ends. The CDR3 is 15 residues long. The sample comes from a study of regulatory T cells in long-lasting Graves disease. Whole-study findings and limits: Newly diagnosed patients had higher TCR diversity than persistent Graves' patients did.

Another study also made use of these data, one on T cells in Graves' hyperthyroidism and ophthalmopathy.

The rearrangement uses TRBV11-3 and TRBJ2-3; D is uncertain. The sequence derives from a woman aged 30 to 39 with Graves disease. Sequenced here: peripheral blood mononuclear cells (PBMCs), sampled at new diagnosis, from a patient treated with antithyroid drugs. CDR3 sequence (DNA): TGTGCCAGCAGCTCTGGACGGATATACACAGATACGCAGTATTTT. Its translation is CASSSGRIYTDTQYF.